This T cell receptor beta chain was identified during a study of OX40 agonist ivuxolimab in advanced cancers. The wider study: Ivuxolimab, which is an agonistic anti-OX40 (CD134) antibody, was administered to the patients. Patients treated during dose escalation were battling hepatocellular carcinoma, melanoma, renal cell or head and neck cancer. One hepatocellular carcinoma and two cutaneous melanoma patients partially responded.

Per the germline V gene, CDR1 is GTSNPN and CDR2 is SVGIG (reference sequence). The V end was cut by 0 bases, the J end by 4 bases, with 15 bases between. The CDR3 is made up of 15 amino acids. Of note for this clone: The antigen is unknown.

Study-wide results and caveats: Clonal expansion by week 6 occurred in CD4+ and CD8+ blood T cells (at 0.1 to 3.0 mg/kg).

Measured with immunoSEQ multiplex PCR; TCRdb has only the in-frame clones, and not every one. The sample consists of 5,500 to 7,000 clones, less than 70% of them appearing once. The clonotype originates from an adult with an advanced solid tumor such as melanoma, head and neck, liver or kidney cancer. This specimen consisted of CD4+ or CD8+ T cells sorted from blood, obtained in a trial of the OX40 agonist ivuxolimab. This rearrangement joins TRBV30 to TRBJ1-2; no clear D gene. For the CDR3, the DNA is TGTGCCTGGAGTGTAACGGGTTTTAACGTCTATGGCTACACCTTC. It is translated as CAWSVTGFNVYGYTF.